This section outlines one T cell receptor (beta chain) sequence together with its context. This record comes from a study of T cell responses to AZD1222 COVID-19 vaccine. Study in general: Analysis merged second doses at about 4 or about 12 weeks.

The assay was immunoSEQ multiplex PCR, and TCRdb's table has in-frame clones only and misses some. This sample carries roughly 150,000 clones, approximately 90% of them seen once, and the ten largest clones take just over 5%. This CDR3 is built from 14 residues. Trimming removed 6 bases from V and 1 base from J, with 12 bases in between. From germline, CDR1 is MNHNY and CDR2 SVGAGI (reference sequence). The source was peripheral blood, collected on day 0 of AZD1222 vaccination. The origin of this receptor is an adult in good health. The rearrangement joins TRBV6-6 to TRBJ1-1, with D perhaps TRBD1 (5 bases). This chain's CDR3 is CASSLQRGNTEAFF. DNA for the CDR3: TGTGCCAGCAGCCTACAGAGGGGGAACACTGAAGCTTTCTTT.